Presented here are 5 T cell receptor beta chains from one specimen sequenced in a study of T cell responses to AZD1222 COVID-19 vaccine listed by TCRdb under 2021. The library came from the immunoSEQ multiplex PCR assay. TCRdb carries this immuneACCESS record with in-frame sequences only. Its versions omit some clonotypes, under half of them owing to an unresolved V gene in the studies checked, with the rest unexplained. Recorded for this sample are some 130,000 clones; 85% to 95% of them occurred a single time. Of the sample, approximately 7% is held by the ten largest clones. The sample's time point, from its label and the paper: about 28 days (+/-7) after the second vaccine dose. Sequenced here: peripheral blood, sampled 28 days after the second AZD1222 dose. These receptors were obtained from an adult who received the AZD1222 COVID-19 vaccine.

This chain links TRBV13 with TRBJ2-4; D is unclear. Germline CDR1 is PRHDT and CDR2 is FYEKMQ (reference sequence). The V end lost 0 bases, the J end lost 1 base, and 1 base lay between the germline ends. This CDR3 comprises 13 residues. The CDR3: CASSLGAKNIQYF. The CDR3 coding sequence is TGTGCCAGCAGCTTAGGGGCCAAAAACATTCAGTACTTC. The full variable domain, with the rest looked up from reference TRBV13 and TRBJ2-4, is AAGVIQSPRHLIKEKRETATLKCYPIPRHDTVYWYQQGPGQDPQFLISFYEKMQSDKGSIPDRFSAQQFSDYHSELNMSSLELGDSALYFCASSLGAKNIQYFGAGTRLSVL.

The CDR3 coding sequence is TGTGCCACCAGCAGACGGACTCAAGAGACCCAGTACTTC. This encodes CATSRRTQETQYF. The rearrangement joins TRBV15 to TRBJ2-5, with a tentative D call TRBD2 (5 bases). The germline CDR1 and CDR2 sequences are LNHNV and YYDKDF (reference sequence). This CDR3 has 13 residues. Trimming took 2 bases from V and 2 from J, leaving 6 bases between them.

The chain combines TRBV28 with TRBJ2-5; 9 bases match TRBD1. Germline CDR1 and CDR2: MDHEN and SYDVKM. This CDR3 is built from 15 residues. The V and J ends lost 5 bases and 5 bases, in that order; junction bases with no gene match: 9. The CDR3 region has the DNA TGTGCCAGCAGTGGTACAGGGGGCCACGGGGAGACCCAGTACTTC. It translates to CASSGTGGHGETQYF.

The chain couples TRBV7-2 to TRBJ1-5; weak D call: TRBD1 (5 bases). V gave up 1 base and J gave up 6 bases, with 7 bases separating them. This CDR3 is built from 13 residues. CDR1 is SGHTA, CDR2 FQGNSA, per germline. CDR3: CASSLGGIQPQHF. The CDR3 nucleotides are TGTGCCAGCAGCTTAGGGGGCATTCAGCCCCAGCATTTT.

The chain combines TRBV7-9 with TRBJ1-2; TRBD1 might be the D (6 bases). The CDR3 loop spans 15 amino acids. Germline V gene data show CDR1 as SEHNR and CDR2 as FQNEAQ (reference sequence). V lost 4 bases and J lost 6, with 18 bases in between. CDR3 in amino acids: CASSSPLWGQDGYTF. DNA for the CDR3: TGTGCCAGCAGCTCCCCTTTGTGGGGGCAAGATGGCTACACCTTC.